The rows below give T cell receptor beta chains drawn from one sample of a study of blood T cell repertoires in COVID-19. The assay was immunoSEQ multiplex PCR, and TCRdb's table has in-frame clones only and misses some. The sample lists roughly 240,000 clones, about 89% occurring once. Sequencing used peripheral blood. These receptors were taken from a woman aged 60-75 years who had recovered from COVID-19. Each CDR3 is given with its conserved first and last residue. The D gene is left open where the match is weak. The size of a clone is reported for some rows only, either as once, few or many, or as a class for expanded clones.

V gene	J gene	clone size	CDR3 length	D gene	CDR3 protein	CDR3 DNA
TRBV7-3	TRBJ2-1	-	13	TRBD1	CASSRTQGAMRFF	TGTGCCAGCAGCCGCACACAGGGGGCGATGAGGTTCTTC
TRBV7-9	TRBJ2-2	-	15	TRBD1	CASSLIGTVHGELFF	TGTGCCAGCAGCTTAATAGGGACAGTTCACGGGGAGCTGTTTTTT
TRBV3-1/TRBV3-2	TRBJ2-1	-	16	TRBD2	CASSLIWTSGYNEQFF	TGTGCCAGCAGCCTAATTTGGACTAGCGGATACAATGAGCAGTTCTTC
TRBV9	TRBJ2-2	-	16	TRBD1	CASSGTGGISPWELFF	TGTGCCAGCAGCGGGACAGGGGGAATCTCACCCTGGGAGCTGTTTTTT
TRBV7-2	TRBJ1-2	once	13	-	CASSLGQGFGYTF	TGTGCCAGCAGCTTAGGCCAGGGCTTTGGCTACACCTTC
TRBV19	TRBJ2-5	-	12	TRBD2	CASRGGRETQYF	TGTGCCAGTAGGGGAGGGAGGGAGACCCAGTACTTC
TRBV25-1	TRBJ1-2	-	15	-	CASRGAGRYNYGYTF	TGTGCCAGCAGGGGGGCAGGTAGGTATAACTATGGCTACACCTTC
TRBV4-3	TRBJ2-3	-	16	TRBD2	CASSQDASGGPDTQYF	TGCGCCAGCAGCCAAGACGCTAGCGGGGGCCCAGATACGCAGTATTTT
TRBV18	TRBJ2-2	-	16	TRBD1	CASSPGTGHNTGELFF	TGTGCCAGCTCACCGGGGACAGGTCACAACACCGGGGAGCTGTTTTTT
TRBV6-6	TRBJ1-5	-	14	TRBD1	CASSYGDRVQPQHF	TGTGCCAGCAGTTACGGGGACAGGGTTCAGCCCCAGCATTTT
TRBV28	TRBJ2-7	-	15	-	CASSLVSTAGYEQYF	TGTGCCAGCAGTTTAGTAAGCACGGCGGGCTACGAGCAGTACTTC
TRBV10-3	TRBJ2-5	-	17	TRBD2	CAISESWLAGGPETQYF	TGTGCCATCAGTGAGTCGTGGCTAGCGGGGGGGCCAGAGACCCAGTACTTC
TRBV24-1	TRBJ2-1	-	16	TRBD1	CATSDPGQGAIDEQFF	TGTGCCACCAGTGACCCAGGACAGGGGGCTATTGATGAGCAGTTCTTC
TRBV19	TRBJ2-1	-	15	TRBD2	CASSETGGSYNEQFF	TGTGCCAGTAGTGAAACGGGGGGCTCCTACAATGAGCAGTTCTTC
TRBV28	TRBJ2-5	-	16	-	CASSLYPGQGQETQYF	TGTGCCAGCAGTCTTTATCCGGGACAAGGACAAGAGACCCAGTACTTC
TRBV28	TRBJ2-1	few	18	TRBD1	CASSLFPQGALQYNEQFF	TGTGCCAGCAGTTTATTTCCCCAGGGGGCGTTACAGTACAATGAGCAGTTCTTC
TRBV6-6	TRBJ2-2	few	14	TRBD1	CASYRGRGYGELFF	TGTGCCAGCTACAGGGGGCGAGGTTACGGGGAGCTGTTTTTT
TRBV4-1	TRBJ2-7	-	14	-	CASSQVRGRDEQYF	TGCGCCAGCAGCCAAGTAAGGGGTCGCGACGAGCAGTACTTC
TRBV20-1	TRBJ1-6	-	16	-	CSASSPGSSYNSPLHF	TGCAGTGCTAGTTCCCCCGGTAGCTCCTATAATTCACCCCTCCACTTT
TRBV11-3	TRBJ2-2	-	14	-	CASRDTGSAGELFF	TGTGCCAGCAGGGATACAGGGTCAGCCGGGGAGCTGTTTTTT
TRBV4-3	TRBJ2-7	-	16	TRBD2	CASSQGIAGGLYEQYF	TGCGCCAGCAGCCAAGGGATAGCGGGGGGGCTTTACGAGCAGTACTTC
TRBV6-5	TRBJ1-4	once	14	-	CASSSTPGGEKLFF	TGTGCCAGCAGCTCAACACCGGGGGGTGAAAAACTGTTTTTT
TRBV5-1	TRBJ1-1	-	14	-	CASSLVAGDTEAFF	TGCGCCAGCAGCTTGGTGGCAGGGGACACTGAAGCTTTCTTT
TRBV28	TRBJ2-6	-	17	-	CASSLAGALSGANVLTF	TGTGCCAGCAGTTTAGCAGGGGCCCTCTCTGGGGCCAACGTCCTGACTTTC
TRBV7-3	TRBJ2-7	few	12	-	CASSDTGYEQYF	TGTGCCAGCAGCGATACCGGCTACGAGCAGTACTTC
TRBV7-3	TRBJ1-1	-	13	-	CASSLDVAREAFF	TGTGCCAGCAGCTTAGATGTGGCACGTGAAGCTTTCTTT
TRBV5-1	TRBJ1-5	-	16	TRBD1	CASSLRGQGADQPQHF	TGCGCCAGCAGCTTGAGGGGACAGGGGGCGGATCAGCCCCAGCATTTT
TRBV13	TRBJ2-5	-	13	-	CASSGVTQETQYF	TGTGCCAGCAGCGGCGTGACACAAGAGACCCAGTACTTC